The 17 T cell receptor beta chains in this list originate from one sample, sequenced in a study of CD8 T cells in Susac syndrome. When the RNA was reverse transcribed, random hexamers were used with an input of roughly 0.5 to 1 ug. TCRdb recomputed calls from the immunoSEQ multiplex PCR reads with MiXCR, one row per CDR3 protein. The sample holds 120,000 or so distinct CDR3 sequences, 94% seen once. The sample taken for sequencing was CD4+ T cells from PBMCs. Receptors were obtained from a human donor in good health.

The chain carries TRBV29-1 and TRBJ2-7; 10 nucleotides align to TRBD1. The CDR3 has 13 residues. The J segment lost 2 bases and the V segment lost 7 bases, leaving 5 bases of the junction unmatched. Germline-derived CDR1 and CDR2 are SQVTM and ANQGSEA. The CDR3 bases are TGCAGCGCTCGCGGACAGGGGGCCTACGAGCAGTACTTC. The encoded protein is CSARGQGAYEQYF.

This clonotype was counted a few times. The chain carries TRBV30 and TRBJ1-5; D gene unclear. The V gene lost 0 bases and the J gene lost 4 bases, with 7 bases spanning the gap. The germline V gene encodes CDR1 GTSNPN and CDR2 SVGIG (reference sequence). The CDR3 is 13 amino acids. CDR3 in DNA: TGTGCCTGGAGTGTAACCGGGAATCAGCCCCAGCATTTT. This translates into CAWSVTGNQPQHF. Complete variable domain (other parts from reference TRBV30 and TRBJ1-5): SQTIHQWPATLVQPVGSPLSLECTVEGTSNPNLYWYRQAAGRGLQLLFYSVGIGQISSEVPQNLSASRPQDRQFILSSKKLLLSDSGFYLCAWSVTGNQPQHFGDGTRLSIL.

The chain is built from TRBV3-1 and TRBJ2-5; TRBD2 is a possible D gene (6 bases). Germline loops: CDR1 LGHDT, CDR2 YNNKEL (reference sequence). The CDR3 is 13 residues long. Trimming removed 7 bases at V and 5 bases at J, with 14 bases between. The CDR3 loop is CASNKRGSETQYF. As DNA, the CDR3 is TGTGCCAGCAACAAACGGGGGTCGGAGACCCAGTACTTC.

The V gene is TRBV6-6, the J gene TRBJ1-4; TRBD1 matches at 9 bases. Germline lookup yields CDR1 MNHNY and CDR2 SVGAGI (reference sequence). With V trimmed by 6 bases and J by 8 bases, 7 bases remained unmatched. The CDR3 is made up of 14 amino acids. The CDR3 DNA is TGTGCCAGCAGCAAGGGACAGGGCGGCGAAAAACTGTTTTTT. It translates to CASSKGQGGEKLFF.

This clonotype was counted once. The rearrangement links TRBV20-1 to TRBJ2-3, with TRBD1 matching over 12 bases. The V gene's germline CDR1 is DFQATT and CDR2 SNEGSKA (reference sequence). There are 15 residues in the CDR3. Germline trimming cut 5 bases from V and 4 bases from J; bases unmatched to any gene: 7. The CDR3: CSALVRDRGPDTQYF. CDR3 in DNA: TGCAGTGCTCTAGTCCGGGACAGGGGGCCAGATACGCAGTATTTT.

CDR3 sequence (DNA): TGTGCCACCTCAGCAGGGGGTGTTTCTGGGGCCAACGTCCTGACTTTC. This translates into CATSAGGVSGANVLTF. This chain uses TRBV25-1 with TRBJ2-6, with 7 bases that match TRBD1. V gave up 10 bases and J gave up 1 base; unmatched junction bases: 10. CDR1 and CDR2 from the germline V gene are MGHDK and SYGVNS. The CDR3 has 16 residues.

The CDR3 nucleotides are TGTGCCACCAGCGATCGGGATACGCAGTATTTT. It encodes CATSDRDTQYF. The chain employs TRBV24-1 and TRBJ2-3; D remains unclear. Germline V CDR1 and CDR2: KGHDR, SFDVKD. Trimming took off 7 bases at V and 6 bases at J, with 7 bases between the two ends. This CDR3 has 11 amino acids.

The DNA of the CDR3 is TGCGCCAGCAGCCCTTCGGGAGGGGCTGATGAAGCTTTCTTT. This sequence encodes CASSPSGGADEAFF. This chain links TRBV5-1 with TRBJ1-1; tentatively, D is TRBD1 (5 bases). V gave up 4 bases and J gave up 7 bases, with 17 bases separating them. Germline assignment: CDR1 SGHRS and CDR2 YFSETQ. The CDR3 is made up of 14 amino acids.

The genes are TRBV7-2 and TRBJ1-5; TRBD1 is a possible D gene (5 bases). The CDR3 has 15 amino acids. V lost 4 bases and J 4 bases, leaving 14 bases between the germline ends. The germline V gene has CDR1 SGHTA and CDR2 FQGNSA. For the CDR3, the DNA is TGTGCCAGCAGCTACACAGGTTCGGGGAATCAGCCCCAGCATTTT. This encodes CASSYTGSGNQPQHF.

V gene TRBV6-5 combines with J gene TRBJ1-1; D is unresolved. The CDR3 loop spans 13 amino acids. V dropped 4 bases and J dropped 3 bases, with 9 bases sitting between them. Germline V lookup: CDR1 MNHEY, CDR2 SVGAGI. CDR3 amino acids: CASSFNVDTEAFF. The CDR3 DNA reads TGTGCCAGCAGTTTCAATGTGGACACTGAAGCTTTCTTT.

The CDR3 protein is CASSLEGLATYEQYF. The DNA of the CDR3 is TGCGCCAGCAGCTTGGAGGGACTTGCAACCTACGAGCAGTACTTC. The chain employs TRBV5-1 and TRBJ2-7; D might be TRBD2 (6 bases). The CDR3 has 15 residues. Germline CDR1 and CDR2: SGHRS and YFSETQ. With 0 bases removed from V and 2 bases from J, the gap between germline ends came to 12 bases.

V is TRBV20-1 and J is TRBJ2-3, with D possibly matching TRBD2 (6 bases). The V end lost 6 bases, the J end lost 0 bases, and 13 bases lay between the germline ends. The CDR3 contains 14 residues. Germline-derived CDR1 and CDR2 are DFQATT and SNEGSKA (reference sequence). The CDR3 sequence is CSASSGQSTDTQYF. CDR3 coding DNA: TGCAGTGCGAGTAGCGGACAAAGCACAGATACGCAGTATTTT.

The rearrangement joins TRBV28 to TRBJ2-5, with 10 bases matching TRBD2. The CDR3 loop spans 15 amino acids. Germline CDR1 reads MDHEN; CDR2 reads SYDVKM. The junction had 9 bases not matched to a gene; V was cut back by 6 bases and J by 5 bases. CDR3 loop: CASRLGLAGVETQYF. The CDR3 coding sequence is TGTGCCAGCAGGCTGGGGCTAGCGGGAGTGGAGACCCAGTACTTC. Complete variable domain (other parts from reference TRBV28 and TRBJ2-5): DVKVTQSSRYLVKRTGEKVFLECVQDMDHENMFWYRQDPGLGLRLIYFSYDVKMKEKGDIPEGYSVSREKKERFSLILESASTNQTSMYLCASRLGLAGVETQYFGPGTRLLVL.

The V gene is TRBV6-5, the J gene TRBJ1-1; D possibly corresponds to TRBD1 (6 bases). Trimming took off 6 bases at V and 5 bases at J, with 19 bases between the two ends. The germline V gene encodes CDR1 MNHEY and CDR2 SVGAGI. This CDR3 has 15 residues. The CDR3 DNA is TGTGCCAGCAGAACGGGGGGCAACCTGGGGACTGAAGCTTTCTTT. Translating it yields CASRTGGNLGTEAFF.

The sample holds a few counts of this clonotype. This chain connects TRBV18 to TRBJ2-7, with 11 bases matching TRBD1. Germline lookup yields CDR1 KGHSH and CDR2 LQKENI. Trimming cost V 3 bases and J 2 bases; bases outside gene matches: 3. The CDR3 spans 15 residues. The CDR3 here is CASSPGQGETYEQYF. The CDR3 DNA is TGTGCCAGCTCACCGGGACAGGGGGAAACCTACGAGCAGTACTTC.

This clonotype came up once. V usage is TRBV7-2 and J usage is TRBJ2-5, with 7 bases fitting TRBD2. J was trimmed by 5 bases and V by 1 base; bases with no gene match: 7. Germline V gene lookup returns CDR1 SGHTA and CDR2 FQGNSA. CDR3 size: 15 residues. The CDR3 loop reads CASSLGGGEEETQYF. CDR3 nucleotide sequence: TGTGCCAGCAGCTTAGGGGGAGGGGAGGAGGAGACCCAGTACTTC.

The rearrangement links TRBV12-3 or TRBV12-4 to TRBJ2-1, with TRBD2 matching over 12 bases. The CDR3 loop spans 17 amino acids. Unmatched junction bases numbered 7, after V lost 3 bases and J lost 4 bases. Here the CDR3 DNA reads TGTGCCAGCAGTTTTAATCTAGCGGGAGGGATATACAATGAGCAGTTCTTC. It encodes CASSFNLAGGIYNEQFF.